This TCR beta chain was observed in a study of beta chain features in type 1 diabetes. Study-level information: Analysis included around 100 million sorted cells drawn from all samples.

Germline-derived CDR1 and CDR2 are MGHRA and YSYEKL. Germline trimming cut 3 bases from V and 4 bases from J; bases unmatched to any gene: 10. This CDR3 contains 17 residues. Study conclusions and caveats: Shorter TCRB CDR3s, moderately but significantly so, were found in Type 1 diabetes patients in all four CD4+ subsets.

Remarks on this clone: Antigen unknown.

Expressed TCRB transcripts were sequenced because the entire RNA isolate underwent reverse transcription. The table came from immunoSEQ multiplex PCR; TCRdb's copy has only in-frame clones and leaves some out. The sample holds 600,000 or so clones; around 15% are singletons and the top ten take 0.035% to 0.04%. Isolation of CD4+ naive, central memory, regulatory and stem cell-like memory cells was achieved by sorting via CD45RO/CCR7/CD25/CD127/CD95/CD27. Sequencing used naive CD4+ T cells from blood. This clonotype was sampled from a man between 18 and 35 years old with type 1 diabetes. The rearrangement joins TRBV4-1 to TRBJ1-2; 11 bases fit TRBD1. The CDR3 nucleotides read TGCGCCAGCAGCCACCTCGGACAGGGGGCGGAGATCTATGGCTACACCTTC. Encoded protein: CASSHLGQGAEIYGYTF.